This T cell receptor (beta chain) was profiled in a study of post-analysis software for immune sequencing data. Prepared libraries of TCR beta cDNA carried unique molecular identifiers. TCRdb passed the PCR reads through MiXCR, listing each CDR3 protein once. This table holds about 160,000 distinct CDR3 sequences, around 34% found once. Trimming left V 0 bases short and J 6 bases short, with 9 bases between. Germline CDR1 reads DFQATT; CDR2 reads SNEGSKA (reference sequence). The CDR3 totals 13 residues. The input for sequencing was blood, taken after autologous hematopoietic stem cell transplantation. This receptor was identified in a girl under 18 with multiple sclerosis. This chain connects TRBV20-1 to TRBJ2-1; D not certain. Here the CDR3 DNA reads TGCAGTGCTAGAGATTCGACTCGCAATGAGCAGTTCTTC. This codes for CSARDSTRNEQFF.